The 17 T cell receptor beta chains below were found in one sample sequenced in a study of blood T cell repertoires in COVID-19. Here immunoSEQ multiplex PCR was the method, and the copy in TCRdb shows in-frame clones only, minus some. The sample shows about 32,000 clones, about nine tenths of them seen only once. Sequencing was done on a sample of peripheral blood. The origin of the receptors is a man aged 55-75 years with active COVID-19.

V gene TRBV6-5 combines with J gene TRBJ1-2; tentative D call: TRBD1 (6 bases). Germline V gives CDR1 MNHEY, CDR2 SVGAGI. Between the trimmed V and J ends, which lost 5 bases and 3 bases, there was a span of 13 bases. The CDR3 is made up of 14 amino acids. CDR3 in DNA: TGTGCCAGCAGTCCTACGACAGGAGACTATGGCTACACCTTC. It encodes CASSPTTGDYGYTF.

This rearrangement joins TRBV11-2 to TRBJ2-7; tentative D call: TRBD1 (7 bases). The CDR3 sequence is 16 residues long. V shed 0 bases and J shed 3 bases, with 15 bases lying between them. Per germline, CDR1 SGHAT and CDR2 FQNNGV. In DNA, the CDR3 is TGTGCCAGCAGCTTAGATGGGGCAGGGGGAGGCTACGAGCAGTACTTC. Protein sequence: CASSLDGAGGGYEQYF.

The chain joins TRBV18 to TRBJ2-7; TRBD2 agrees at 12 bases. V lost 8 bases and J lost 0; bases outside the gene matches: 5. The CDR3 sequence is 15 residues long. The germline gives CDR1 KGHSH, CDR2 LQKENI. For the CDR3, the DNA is TGTGCCAGCCGCTCGACTAGCGGGGGCTCCTACGAGCAGTACTTC. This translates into CASRSTSGGSYEQYF. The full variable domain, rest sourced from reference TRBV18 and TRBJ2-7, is NAGVMQNPRHLVRRRGQEARLRCSPMKGHSHVYWYRQLPEEGLKFMVYLQKENIIDESGMPKERFSAEFPKEGPSILRIQQVVRGDSAAYFCASRSTSGGSYEQYFGPGTRLTVT.

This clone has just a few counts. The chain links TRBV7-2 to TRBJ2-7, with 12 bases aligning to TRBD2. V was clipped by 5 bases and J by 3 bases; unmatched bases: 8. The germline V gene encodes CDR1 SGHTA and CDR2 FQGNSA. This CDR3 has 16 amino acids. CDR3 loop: CASSQLLAGGGYEQYF. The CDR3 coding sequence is TGTGCCAGCAGCCAGCTTCTAGCGGGAGGGGGCTACGAGCAGTACTTC.

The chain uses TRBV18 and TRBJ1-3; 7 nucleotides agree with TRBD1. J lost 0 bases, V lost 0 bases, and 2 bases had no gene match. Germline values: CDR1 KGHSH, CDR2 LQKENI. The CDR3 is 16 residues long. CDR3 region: CASSPPRGISGNTIYF. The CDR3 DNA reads TGTGCCAGCTCACCACCCAGGGGGATCTCTGGAAACACCATATATTTT.

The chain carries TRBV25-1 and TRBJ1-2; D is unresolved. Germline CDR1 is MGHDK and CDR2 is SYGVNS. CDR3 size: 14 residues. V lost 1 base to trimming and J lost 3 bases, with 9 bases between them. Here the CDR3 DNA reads TGTGCCAGCAGTGAATCGCGGATCCACTATGGCTACACCTTC. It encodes CASSESRIHYGYTF.

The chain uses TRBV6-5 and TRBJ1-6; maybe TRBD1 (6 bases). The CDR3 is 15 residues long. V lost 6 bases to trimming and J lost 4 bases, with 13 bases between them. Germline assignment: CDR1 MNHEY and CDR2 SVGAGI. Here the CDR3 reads CASRAYGQYNSPLHF. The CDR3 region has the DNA TGTGCCAGCAGAGCTTACGGACAGTATAATTCACCCCTCCACTTT.

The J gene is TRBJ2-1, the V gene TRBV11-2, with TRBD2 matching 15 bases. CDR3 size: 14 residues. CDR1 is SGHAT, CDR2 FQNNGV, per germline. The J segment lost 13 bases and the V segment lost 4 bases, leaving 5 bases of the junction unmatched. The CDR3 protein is CASSWTSGGAAQFF. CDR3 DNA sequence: TGTGCCAGCAGCTGGACTAGCGGGGGGGCCGCCCAGTTCTTC. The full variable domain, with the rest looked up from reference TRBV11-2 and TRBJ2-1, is EAGVAQSPRYKIIEKRQSVAFWCNPISGHATLYWYQQILGQGPKLLIQFQNNGVVDDSQLPKDRFSAERLKGVDSTLKIQPAKLEDSAVYLCASSWTSGGAAQFFGPGTRLTVL.

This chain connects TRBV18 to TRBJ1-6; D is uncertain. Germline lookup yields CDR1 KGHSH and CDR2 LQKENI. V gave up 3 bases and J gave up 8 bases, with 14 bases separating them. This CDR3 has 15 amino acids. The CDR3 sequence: CASSPLEPGDSPLHF. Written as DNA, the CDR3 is TGTGCCAGCTCACCCCTTGAGCCCGGGGATTCACCCCTCCACTTT.

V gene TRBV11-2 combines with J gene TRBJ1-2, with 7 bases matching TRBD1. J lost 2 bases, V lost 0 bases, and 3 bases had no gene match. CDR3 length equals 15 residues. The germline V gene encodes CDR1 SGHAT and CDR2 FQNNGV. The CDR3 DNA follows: TGTGCCAGCAGCTTAGACCGCAGGGGGAACTATGGCTACACCTTC. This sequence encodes CASSLDRRGNYGYTF.

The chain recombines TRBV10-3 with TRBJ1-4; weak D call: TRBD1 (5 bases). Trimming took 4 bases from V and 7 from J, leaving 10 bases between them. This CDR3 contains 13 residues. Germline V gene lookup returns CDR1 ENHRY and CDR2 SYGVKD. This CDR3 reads CAISVGAGEKLFF. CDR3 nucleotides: TGTGCCATCAGTGTAGGGGCTGGTGAAAAACTGTTTTTT.

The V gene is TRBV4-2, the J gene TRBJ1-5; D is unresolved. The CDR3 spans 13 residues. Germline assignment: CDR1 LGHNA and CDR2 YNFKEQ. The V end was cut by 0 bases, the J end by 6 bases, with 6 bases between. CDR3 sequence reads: CASSQDALQPQHF. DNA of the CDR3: TGTGCCAGCAGCCAAGACGCGCTTCAGCCCCAGCATTTT.

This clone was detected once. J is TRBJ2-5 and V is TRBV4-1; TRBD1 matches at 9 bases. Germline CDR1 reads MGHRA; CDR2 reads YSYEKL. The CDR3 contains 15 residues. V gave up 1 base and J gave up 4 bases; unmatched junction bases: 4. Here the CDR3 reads CASSQGDRAGETQYF. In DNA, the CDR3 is TGCGCCAGCAGCCAAGGGGACAGGGCAGGAGAGACCCAGTACTTC.

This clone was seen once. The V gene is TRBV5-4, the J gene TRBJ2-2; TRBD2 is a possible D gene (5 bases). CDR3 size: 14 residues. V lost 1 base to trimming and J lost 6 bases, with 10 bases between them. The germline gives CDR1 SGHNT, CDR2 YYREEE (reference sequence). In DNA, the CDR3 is TGTGCCAGCAGCTTGCAGCGGACGGCCGGGGAGCTGTTTTTT. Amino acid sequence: CASSLQRTAGELFF.

CDR3 sequence reads: CASRRDQTDTQYF. The CDR3 region has the DNA TGTGCCTCAAGGAGGGACCAGACAGATACGCAGTATTTT. The chain employs TRBV6-5 and TRBJ2-3, with TRBD2 as a possible D gene (6 bases). CDR1 MNHEY and CDR2 SVGAGI come from the germline V gene. Trimming removed 11 bases at V and 3 bases at J, with 15 bases between. The CDR3 extends over 13 amino acids.

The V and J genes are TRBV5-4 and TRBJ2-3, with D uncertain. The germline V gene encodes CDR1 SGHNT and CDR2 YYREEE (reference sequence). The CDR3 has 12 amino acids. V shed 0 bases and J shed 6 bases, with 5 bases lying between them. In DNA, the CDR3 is TGTGCCAGCAGCTTGGTGGAGGATACGCAGTATTTT. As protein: CASSLVEDTQYF. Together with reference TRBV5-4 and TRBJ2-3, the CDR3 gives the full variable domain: ETGVTQSPTHLIKTRGQQVTLRCSSQSGHNTVSWYQQALGQGPQFIFQYYREEENGRGNFPPRFSGLQFPNYSSELNVNALELDDSALYLCASSLVEDTQYFGPGTRLTVL.

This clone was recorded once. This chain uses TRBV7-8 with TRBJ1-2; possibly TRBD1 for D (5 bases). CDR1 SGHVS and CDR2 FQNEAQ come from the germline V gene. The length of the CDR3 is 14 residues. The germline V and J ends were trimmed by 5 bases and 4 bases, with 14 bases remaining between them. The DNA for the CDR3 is TGTGCCAGCAGCGAAGCAGGGCAGCCCTATGGCTACACCTTC. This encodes CASSEAGQPYGYTF.